Sequencing of this T cell receptor (beta chain) was carried out in a study of blood T cell repertoires in COVID-19. In the study overall: COVID-19 samples collected from the United States, Italy and Spain covered acute and convalescent phases. From T cells, B-cell-depleted T cells, or PBMCs came the material, which was cDNA or gDNA.

In the original workflow: Using reference gene primer amplification, nucleated cell counts were estimated. TCRdb's copy holds only in-frame clones and misses some; the assay was immunoSEQ multiplex PCR. That table is the source of V, J and clone size, and D and trimming were worked out from the DNA. The table lists 250,000 to 350,000 clones, roughly 87% of them singletons. Germline values: CDR1 LGHNA, CDR2 YNFKEQ. After removal of 3 bases from V and 13 bases from J, the junction contained 9 bases not matched to a gene. This CDR3 comprises 14 residues. V is TRBV4-2 and J is TRBJ2-1; TRBD1 agrees at 10 bases. The receptor comes from a man aged 18 to 30 with active or convalescent COVID-19. What was sequenced was peripheral blood. The CDR3 DNA reads TGTGCCAGCAGCCAGACCGGGACAGGGGTGAGACAGTTCTTC. Translation: CASSQTGTGVRQFF.